This T cell receptor beta chain appears in the sequencing data of a study of T cell responses to AZD1222 COVID-19 vaccine. Study outcomes and limitations: Regions 160-218 and 743-854 held dominance among vaccine-associated CD4 TCRs, which spanned spike. Spike-specific TCR repertoires showed rising breadth and depth after two AZD1222 doses. Sampled repertoires all dated from after the peak T cell response.

TCRdb keeps only in-frame clones here, not all; method: immunoSEQ multiplex PCR. The table includes 110,000 or so clones, about 88% detected once. Details on this clone: Its antigen is not known.

The CDR3 spans 16 residues. CDR1 LNHDA and CDR2 SQIVND come from the germline V gene (reference sequence). V lost 6 bases and J lost 0, with 15 bases in between. The specimen comprised peripheral blood, sampled on day 0 of AZD1222 vaccination. The sequence came from an adult in good health. The chain is built from TRBV19 and TRBJ1-5; D unresolved. CDR3 sequence reads: CASRGLGLYSNQPQHF. CDR3 nucleotides: TGTGCCAGTAGGGGGTTGGGATTGTATAGCAATCAGCCCCAGCATTTT.